These 3 T cell receptor beta chains originate from one sample sequenced in a study of patients and donors after allogeneic stem cell transplantation (dated by TCRdb to 2020 to 2021). Receptors were amplified or captured by RT-PCR. Sequencer: NextSeq 550. TCRdb reworked the public reads: Q25 trimming with fastp, MiXCR clone assembly, productive beta chains retained. Entries are consolidated by CDR3 protein sequence, retaining the most common genes and DNA. This sample is represented by approximately 33,000 distinct CDR3 sequences; nearly 7% of them were singletons. The ten most abundant clones make up 34% of the sample. Input material: blood, either unsorted or a sorted T cell fraction (not recorded which). These receptor sequences come from a human donor who was either an allogeneic HSCT recipient or a stem cell or donor lymphocyte infusion donor (not recorded which). It is not recorded whose cells these are; they may come from a transplant donor.

This clonotype has a handful of counts. CDR3 residues: CASSYSGELFF. The CDR3 coding sequence is TGTGCCAGCAGTTACTCCGGGGAGCTGTTTTTT. The chain carries TRBV27 and TRBJ2-2; D is ambiguous. The CDR3 is 11 amino acids. In germline, CDR1 is MNHEY, CDR2 SMNVEV (reference sequence). V lost 4 bases and J 6 bases, leaving 3 bases between the germline ends.

This clonotype was detected ten times or more. CDR3 loop: CASSALTSFEQFF. As DNA, the CDR3 is TGTGCCAGCAGCGCACTGACTAGCTTTGAGCAGTTCTTC. The chain uses TRBV9 and TRBJ2-1, with 7 bases matching TRBD2. J was trimmed by 9 bases and V by 3 bases; bases with no gene match: 6. CDR3 size: 13 residues. The V gene's germline CDR1 is SGDLS and CDR2 YYNGEE. The full variable domain, rest sourced from reference TRBV9 and TRBJ2-1, is DSGVTQTPKHLITATGQRVTLRCSPRSGDLSVYWYQQSLDQGLQFLIQYYNGEERAKGNILERFSAQQFPDLHSELNLSSLELGDSALYFCASSALTSFEQFFGPGTRLTVL.

The chain uses TRBV4-2 and TRBJ2-3; D uncertain. V was cut by 0 bases and J by 2 bases, with 9 bases left in between. Germline CDR1 is LGHNA and CDR2 is YNFKEQ. There are 15 residues in the CDR3. The CDR3 nucleotides are TGTGCCAGCAGCCAAGAAGACTCCTCCACAGATACGCAGTATTTT. Its protein product is CASSQEDSSTDTQYF.